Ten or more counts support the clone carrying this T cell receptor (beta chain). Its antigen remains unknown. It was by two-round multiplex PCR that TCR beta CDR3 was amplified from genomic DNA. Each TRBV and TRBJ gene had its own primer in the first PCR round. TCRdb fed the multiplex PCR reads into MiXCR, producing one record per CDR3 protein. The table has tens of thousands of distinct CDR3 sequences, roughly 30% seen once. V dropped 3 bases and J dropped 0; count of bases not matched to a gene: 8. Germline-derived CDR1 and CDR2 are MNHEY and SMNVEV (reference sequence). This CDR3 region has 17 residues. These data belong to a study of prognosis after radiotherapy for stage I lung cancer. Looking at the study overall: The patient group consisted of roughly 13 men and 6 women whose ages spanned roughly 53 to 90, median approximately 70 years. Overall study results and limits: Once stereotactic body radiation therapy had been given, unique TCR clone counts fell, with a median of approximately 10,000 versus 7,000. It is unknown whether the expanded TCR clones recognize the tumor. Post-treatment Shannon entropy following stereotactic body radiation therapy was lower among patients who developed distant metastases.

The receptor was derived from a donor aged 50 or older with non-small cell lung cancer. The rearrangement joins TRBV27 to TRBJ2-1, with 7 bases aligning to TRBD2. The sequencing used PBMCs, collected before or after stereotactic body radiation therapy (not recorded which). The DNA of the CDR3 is TGTGCCAGCAGTTTTTTCAGCGGGGTCAACTCCTACAATGAGCAGTTCTTC. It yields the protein CASSFFSGVNSYNEQFF.